What follows is one TCR beta chain and its context. What it recognizes is unknown. The source of the sample is a study of blood T cells in healthy people across ages. Alongside a J-beta primer mix, a sample-barcoded 5' primer served in a second PCR lasting 7 to 11 cycles. A template-switch adaptor that had 12 random nucleotides put a tag on each cDNA molecule. There were at least 2.5 million CDR3-containing paired-end reads obtained from each sample. TCRdb ran MiXCR on the 5' RACE reads and lists one entry per CDR3 protein. This table holds about 760,000 distinct CDR3 sequences, roughly three fifths found once. The CDR3 runs to 15 residues. Germline CDR1 reads LNHDA; CDR2 reads SQIVND (reference sequence). The V gene lost 3 bases and the J gene lost 2 bases, with 12 bases spanning the gap. Regarding the study as a whole: Estimated diversity, derived from one million T cells, was regarded as an underestimate.

This chain links TRBV19 with TRBJ2-3, with D possibly being TRBD1 (6 bases). Specimen: blood. The sequence came from a man aged 35 to 55 in good health. CDR3 in amino acids: CASSIGQIYTDTQYF. DNA of the CDR3: TGTGCCAGTAGTATCGGACAGATTTACACAGATACGCAGTATTTT.